The 24 T cell receptor beta chains below come from one sample, sequenced in a study of low-dose radiotherapy and immunotherapy resistance in tumors. Alpha and beta chains were covered, as first-strand cDNA relied on TRAV- and TRBV-specific primers. A constant-region primer paired with the V-primer adapter amplified TCRs over around 18 PCR cycles. TCRdb re-analysed the reads in MiXCR, keeping a single row per CDR3 protein. Found here are approximately 15,000 distinct CDR3 sequences, roughly 66% of them singletons; the top ten hold less than 8.5%. The receptor set was obtained from a human donor with advanced metastatic prostate, ovarian, gallbladder or colorectal cancer (not recorded which). This table probably holds off-target reads from a library built for another chain.

This rearrangement joins TRBV7-9 to TRBJ2-7, with D possibly matching TRBD1 (6 bases). This CDR3 has 14 residues. Deletions cut 5 bases from V and 4 bases from J, with 15 bases between. Per germline, CDR1 SEHNR and CDR2 FQNEAQ (reference sequence). The CDR3 DNA sequence: TGTGCCAGCAGCCCCGGACAGTGGTGGTACGAGCAGTACTTC. Its translation is CASSPGQWWYEQYF.

This chain joins TRBV3-1 and TRBJ2-5; TRBD1 matches 7 bases. J was trimmed by 3 bases and V by 4 bases; bases with no gene match: 8. The CDR3 sequence is 15 residues long. In germline, CDR1 is LGHDT, CDR2 YNNKEL (reference sequence). In nucleotides, the CDR3 is TGTGCCAGCAGCCCAACGTACGGACAGGAAGAGACCCAGTACTTC. Protein product: CASSPTYGQEETQYF.

This clonotype was detected once. V gene TRBV28 combines with J gene TRBJ2-7; the D call may be TRBD1 or TRBD2 (5 bases each). Germline CDR1 reads MDHEN; CDR2 reads SYDVKM. The CDR3 is 15 amino acids. The V and J ends lost 3 bases and 4 bases respectively, with 16 bases between them. The CDR3 DNA reads TGTGCCAGCAGTTTCGCTGGGGGTCCGGGGTACGAGCAGTACTTC. Translating gives CASSFAGGPGYEQYF.

A few counts support this clonotype. The chain carries TRBV5-4 and TRBJ2-5; D uncertain. This CDR3 contains 11 residues. Per the germline V gene, CDR1 is SGHNT and CDR2 is YYREEE (reference sequence). The V end was cut by 2 bases, the J end by 1 base, with 0 bases between. The CDR3 DNA sequence: TGTGCCAGCAGCTTCCAAGAGACCCAGTACTTC. Translated: CASSFQETQYF.

This clonotype turned up a few times. V is TRBV29-1 and J is TRBJ2-2; no clear D. The V gene lost 6 bases and the J gene lost 3 bases, with 14 bases spanning the gap. The germline V gene encodes CDR1 SQVTM and CDR2 ANQGSEA. There are 14 residues in the CDR3. This CDR3 is CSVSNGRHTGELFF. CDR3 DNA sequence: TGCAGCGTGTCCAACGGCAGGCACACCGGGGAGCTGTTTTTT.

This clonotype was counted only a few times. The gene calls are TRBV6-1 and TRBJ2-1, with 8 bases aligning to TRBD2. The germline gives CDR1 MNHNS, CDR2 SASEGT. The trim removed 11 bases at V and 7 bases at J, leaving 13 bases unmatched. This CDR3 is 14 amino acids long. The CDR3 is CAGDNGGASNEQFF. CDR3 sequence (DNA): TGTGCCGGTGACAACGGGGGGGCCTCAAATGAGCAGTTCTTC.

V gene TRBV18 combines with J gene TRBJ1-1; D ambiguous. V lost 0 bases and J 0 bases, leaving 5 bases between the germline ends. CDR1 is KGHSH, CDR2 LQKENI, per germline. This CDR3 comprises 14 residues. The CDR3 region is CASSPPTVNTEAFF. CDR3 coding DNA: TGTGCCAGCTCACCACCGACGGTGAACACTGAAGCTTTCTTT.

This clonotype was recorded once. The junction departs from the called germline gene at one end, perhaps through a read error. V gene TRBV7-7 combines with J gene TRBJ2-5; tentatively, D is TRBD1 or TRBD2 (5 bases each). The CDR3 has 14 amino acids. Germline lookup yields CDR1 SSHAT and CDR2 FNYEAQ (reference sequence). The chain's CDR3 is CASSLNPGRETQYF. The CDR3 region has the DNA TGTGCTAGCAGCTTAAATCCGGGGCGAGAGACCCAGTACTTC.

The chain employs TRBV11-2 and TRBJ2-5; 11 bases are shared with TRBD1. Germline values: CDR1 SGHAT, CDR2 FQNNGV. J gave up 0 bases and V 5 bases, and 5 bases lay outside the gene matches. CDR3 length: 16 residues. Here the CDR3 reads CASSPGDRGYQETQYF. Here the CDR3 DNA reads TGTGCCAGCAGCCCCGGGGACAGGGGGTACCAAGAGACCCAGTACTTC.

This clonotype was seen a single time. This chain uses TRBV28 with TRBJ2-7; D gene uncertain. There are 12 residues in the CDR3. Looked up from germline, CDR1 is MDHEN and CDR2 is SYDVKM. The germline V and J ends were trimmed by 4 bases and 3 bases, with 7 bases remaining between them. The CDR3 region has the DNA TGTGCCAGCAGTTCGGTGGGCTACGAGCAGTACTTC. This encodes CASSSVGYEQYF.

This rearrangement joins TRBV18 to TRBJ1-6, with D possibly being TRBD1 (5 bases). The CDR3 length is 13 residues. Germline V gene lookup returns CDR1 KGHSH and CDR2 LQKENI. Trimming took off 3 bases at V and 10 bases at J, with 10 bases between the two ends. In DNA, the CDR3 is TGTGCCAGCTCACCGGGATGGGGGTCACCCCTCCACTTT. Its translation: CASSPGWGSPLHF.

V and J are TRBV6-8 and TRBJ2-5; D could derive from TRBD1 or TRBD2 (7 bases each). V shed 3 bases and J shed 2 bases, with 34 bases lying between them. CDR3 length equals 22 residues. Germline V gene data show CDR1 as MNHGY and CDR2 as SAAAGT. The CDR3 coding sequence is TGTGCCAGCAGTTATGGGGCGACAGGGAGAAAACTCACGGGAGGCCTACAAGAGACCCAGTACTTC. Translated: CASSYGATGRKLTGGLQETQYF.

The chain employs TRBV5-5 and TRBJ2-1; D is perhaps TRBD1 or TRBD2 (5 bases each). The CDR3 length is 14 residues. Germline values: CDR1 SGHKS, CDR2 YYEKEE (reference sequence). V lost 4 bases and J lost 6, with 14 bases in between. The CDR3 sequence: CASSLGASANEQFF. The CDR3 DNA reads as TGTGCCAGCAGCCTCGGGGCGTCTGCCAATGAGCAGTTCTTC.

CDR3 region: CASSLSQGGDTQYF. The CDR3 nucleotides read TGTGCCAGCAGCTTATCTCAGGGGGGAGATACGCAGTATTTT. J is TRBJ2-3 and V is TRBV7-2, with D tentatively TRBD1 (7 bases). The germline V and J ends were trimmed by 2 bases and 5 bases, with 11 bases remaining between them. The germline V gene has CDR1 SGHTA and CDR2 FQGNSA. This CDR3 spans 14 amino acids.

This chain links TRBV5-1 with TRBJ1-5; D possibly corresponds to TRBD1 (6 bases). The V end lost 1 base, the J end lost 4 bases, and 9 bases lay between the germline ends. The germline gives CDR1 SGHRS, CDR2 YFSETQ. This CDR3 has 14 residues. The chain's CDR3 is CASSLTGWNQPQHF. CDR3 DNA: TGCGCCAGCAGCTTGACAGGGTGGAATCAGCCCCAGCATTTT. The full variable domain, in which reference TRBV5-1 and TRBJ1-5 provide the parts outside the CDR3, is KAGVTQTPRYLIKTRGQQVTLSCSPISGHRSVSWYQQTPGQGLQFLFEYFSETQRNKGNFPGRFSGRQFSNSRSEMNVSTLELGDSALYLCASSLTGWNQPQHFGDGTRLSIL.

The chain combines TRBV6-5 with TRBJ2-3; no clear D gene. Germline lookup yields CDR1 MNHEY and CDR2 SVGAGI. This CDR3 has 11 residues. Between the trimmed V and J ends, which lost 7 bases and 0 bases, there was a span of 2 bases. The CDR3 reads CASTSTDTQYF. The CDR3 DNA sequence: TGTGCCAGCACTAGCACAGATACGCAGTATTTT.

The J gene is TRBJ1-2, the V gene TRBV2; D unclear. Trimming shortened V by 6 bases and J by 6 bases, and 14 bases separated the two germline ends. Germline values: CDR1 SNHLY, CDR2 FYNNEI. The CDR3 is 13 amino acids. The CDR3: CASRAGQWDGYTF. CDR3 nucleotide sequence: TGTGCCAGCAGGGCCGGGCAGTGGGATGGCTACACCTTC.

J is TRBJ1-1 and V is TRBV20-1; D gene unclear. V lost 0 bases to trimming and J lost 1 base, with 9 bases between them. Germline loops: CDR1 DFQATT, CDR2 SNEGSKA (reference sequence). The CDR3 sequence is 14 residues long. CDR3 protein: CSAREWGGNTEAFF. The CDR3 DNA follows: TGCAGTGCTAGAGAGTGGGGTGGGAACACTGAAGCTTTCTTT.

As concerns this clonotype: At one boundary the junction diverges from the germline segment, which might be a read error. The rearrangement joins TRBV7-2 to TRBJ2-5; TRBD1 matches at 7 bases. The length of the CDR3 is 13 residues. In germline, CDR1 is SGHTA, CDR2 FQGNSA. This CDR3 is CVSSRDRQETQYF. The CDR3 DNA follows: TGTGTCAGCAGCCGGGACAGACAAGAGACCCAGTACTTC.

This chain joins TRBV6-2 or TRBV6-3 and TRBJ2-7; no reliable D call. The germline V gene has CDR1 MNHEY and CDR2 SVGEGT. V shed 5 bases and J shed 6 bases, with 11 bases lying between them. The CDR3 extends over 12 amino acids. In DNA form, the CDR3 reads TGTGCCAGCAGTCCGAGTAAGGGCGAGCAGTACTTC. It translates to CASSPSKGEQYF.

Concerning this clonotype: A read error may account for a junction end that differs from germline. The J gene is TRBJ1-1, the V gene TRBV28; 9 nucleotides line up with TRBD1. This CDR3 has 17 residues. Germline assignment: CDR1 MDHEN and CDR2 SYDVKM. The CDR3 region is CASILGLGTGMNTEAFF. CDR3 in DNA: TGTGCCAGCATTTTAGGGCTCGGGACAGGGATGAACACTGAAGCTTTCTTT.

This clonotype has more than one count but fewer than ten. This sequence joins TRBV28 and TRBJ2-3, with 9 bases lining up with TRBD2. The CDR3 consists of 17 residues. Germline V gives CDR1 MDHEN, CDR2 SYDVKM. With 2 bases clipped from V and 6 bases from J, the junction kept 12 bases outside the gene matches. The CDR3 nucleotides are TGTGCCAGCAGTTTACCTCAGACTAGCGGCCTCGGGGATACGCAGTATTTT. Residues: CASSLPQTSGLGDTQYF.

The chain carries TRBV3-1 and TRBJ2-7; 9 nucleotides align to TRBD1. The V gene end was trimmed by 4 bases and the J gene end by 5 bases; junction bases not matched to a gene: 6. Germline V gene sequence: CDR1 LGHDT, CDR2 YNNKEL (reference sequence). The CDR3 has 14 residues. The CDR3 coding sequence is TGTGCCAGCAGCCGCGGACAGGGGTCCCACGAGCAGTACTTC. This encodes CASSRGQGSHEQYF.

V gene TRBV30 combines with J gene TRBJ2-5, with D perhaps assigned TRBD1 or TRBD2 (6 bases each). This CDR3 is 12 amino acids long. Trimming pared 2 bases from V and 5 bases from J, leaving 9 bases between. CDR1 is GTSNPN, CDR2 SVGIG, per germline (reference sequence). The CDR3 nucleotides are TGTGCCTGGAGTCGGGGGCGGGAGACCCAGTACTTC. This sequence encodes CAWSRGRETQYF.